This TCR beta chain was profiled in a study of cytomegalovirus exposure and HLA in healthy donors. Study as a whole: An earlier analysis identified more than 90 million unique TCR beta sequences in about 179 million T cells.

The V gene's germline CDR1 is SNHLY and CDR2 FYNNEI. The CDR3 length is 14 residues. Trimming took off 6 bases at V and 5 bases at J, with 15 bases between the two ends. A remark on this clone: Its antigen is undetermined.

Study conclusions and caveats: Cytomegalovirus association was listed for about 180 TCR beta chains. What a later analysis showed was that several of the most significant clusters appeared linked to common viral pathogens.

Researchers ran the PCR with 60 Vbeta and 13 Jbeta primers. Assay used: immunoSEQ multiplex PCR; TCRdb lists only in-frame clones, some missing. The sample shows 200,000 or so clones, roughly 80% of them seen only once. The J gene is TRBJ2-3, the V gene TRBV2, with D tentatively TRBD1 (5 bases). The source is a man between 50 and 59 years old in good health and CMV-seronegative. Sequenced: PBMCs. The CDR3 region is CASRADSFGDTQYF. CDR3 bases: TGTGCCAGCAGAGCCGACAGTTTTGGAGATACGCAGTATTTT.